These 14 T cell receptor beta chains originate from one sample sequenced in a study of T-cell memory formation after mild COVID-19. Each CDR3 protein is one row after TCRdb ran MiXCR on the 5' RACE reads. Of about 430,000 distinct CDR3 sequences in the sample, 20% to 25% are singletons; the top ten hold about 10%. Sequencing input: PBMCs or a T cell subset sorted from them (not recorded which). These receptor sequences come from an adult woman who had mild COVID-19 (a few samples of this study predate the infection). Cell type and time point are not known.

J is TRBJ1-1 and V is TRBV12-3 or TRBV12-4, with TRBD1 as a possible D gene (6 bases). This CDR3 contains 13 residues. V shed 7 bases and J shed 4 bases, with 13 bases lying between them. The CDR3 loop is CASTRLQGTEAFF. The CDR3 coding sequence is TGTGCCAGCACTCGTCTACAGGGCACTGAAGCTTTCTTT.

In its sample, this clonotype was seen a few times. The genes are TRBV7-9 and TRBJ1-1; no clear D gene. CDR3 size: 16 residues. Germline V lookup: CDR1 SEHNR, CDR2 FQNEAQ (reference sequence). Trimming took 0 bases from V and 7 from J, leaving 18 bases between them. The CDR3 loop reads CASSLAGVPFVGEAFF. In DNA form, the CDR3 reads TGTGCCAGCAGCTTAGCCGGGGTTCCGTTCGTTGGTGAAGCTTTCTTT. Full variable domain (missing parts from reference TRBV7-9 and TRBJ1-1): DTGVSQNPRHKITKRGQNVTFRCDPISEHNRLYWYRQTLGQGPEFLTYFQNEAQLEKSRLLSDRFSAERPKGSFSTLEIQRTEQGDSAMYLCASSLAGVPFVGEAFFGQGTRLTVV.

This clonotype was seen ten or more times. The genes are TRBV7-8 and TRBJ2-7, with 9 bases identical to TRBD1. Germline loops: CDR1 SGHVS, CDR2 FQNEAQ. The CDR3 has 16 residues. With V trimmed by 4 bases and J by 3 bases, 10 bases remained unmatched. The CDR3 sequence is CASSYSGTGPHYEQYF. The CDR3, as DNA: TGTGCCAGCAGCTATTCCGGGACAGGGCCCCACTACGAGCAGTACTTC.

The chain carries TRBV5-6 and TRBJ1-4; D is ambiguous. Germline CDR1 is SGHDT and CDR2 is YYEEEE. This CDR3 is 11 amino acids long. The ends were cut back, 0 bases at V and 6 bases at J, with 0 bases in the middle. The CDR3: CASSLDEKLFF. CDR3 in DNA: TGTGCCAGCAGCTTGGATGAAAAACTGTTTTTT.

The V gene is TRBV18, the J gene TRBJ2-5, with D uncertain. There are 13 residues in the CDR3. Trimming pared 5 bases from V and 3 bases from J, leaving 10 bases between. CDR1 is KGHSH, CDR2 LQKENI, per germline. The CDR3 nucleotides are TGTGCCAGCTCAAATGGGCAAAAAGAGACCCAGTACTTC. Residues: CASSNGQKETQYF. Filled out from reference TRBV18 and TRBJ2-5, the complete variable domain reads NAGVMQNPRHLVRRRGQEARLRCSPMKGHSHVYWYRQLPEEGLKFMVYLQKENIIDESGMPKERFSAEFPKEGPSILRIQQVVRGDSAAYFCASSNGQKETQYFGPGTRLLVL.

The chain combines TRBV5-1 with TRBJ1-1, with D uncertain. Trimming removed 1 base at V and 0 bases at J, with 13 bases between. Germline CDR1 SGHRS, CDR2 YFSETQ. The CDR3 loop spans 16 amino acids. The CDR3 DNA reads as TGCGCCAGCAGCTTGTATGGCGATAGCTTGAACACTGAAGCTTTCTTT. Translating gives CASSLYGDSLNTEAFF.

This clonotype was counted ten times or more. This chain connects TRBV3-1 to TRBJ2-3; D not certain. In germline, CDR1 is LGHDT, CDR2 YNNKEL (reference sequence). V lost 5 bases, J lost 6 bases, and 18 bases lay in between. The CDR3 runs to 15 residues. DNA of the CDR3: TGTGCCAGCAGCTTCGCGGCCAACTTTGGGGATACGCAGTATTTT. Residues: CASSFAANFGDTQYF.

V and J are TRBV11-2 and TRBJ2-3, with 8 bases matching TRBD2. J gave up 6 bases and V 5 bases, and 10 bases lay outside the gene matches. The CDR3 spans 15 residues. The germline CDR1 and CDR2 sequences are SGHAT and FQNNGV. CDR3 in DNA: TGTGCCAGCAGCCGGGTGGCTAGCGGGTCCGATACGCAGTATTTT. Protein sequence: CASSRVASGSDTQYF.

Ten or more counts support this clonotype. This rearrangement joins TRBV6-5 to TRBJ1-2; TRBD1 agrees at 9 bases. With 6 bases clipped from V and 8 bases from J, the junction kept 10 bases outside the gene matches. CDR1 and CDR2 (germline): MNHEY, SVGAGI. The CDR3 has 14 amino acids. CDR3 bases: TGTGCCAGCAGCCTAGGGACAGGGACTTCAGGCTACACCTTC. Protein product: CASSLGTGTSGYTF.

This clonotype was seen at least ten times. This CDR3 is CATSDPRLGGLRQHF. In nucleotides, the CDR3 is TGTGCCACCAGTGATCCTCGGTTAGGGGGGCTGCGCCAGCATTTT. The J gene is TRBJ1-5, the V gene TRBV24-1, with D tentatively TRBD1 (6 bases). Germline CDR1 reads KGHDR; CDR2 reads SFDVKD. V lost 3 bases and J lost 12, with 20 bases in between. The CDR3 has 15 residues.

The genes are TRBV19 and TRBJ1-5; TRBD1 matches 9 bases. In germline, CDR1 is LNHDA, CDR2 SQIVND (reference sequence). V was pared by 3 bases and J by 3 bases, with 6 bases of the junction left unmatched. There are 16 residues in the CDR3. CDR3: CASSMLGTGNNQPQHF. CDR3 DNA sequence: TGTGCCAGTAGTATGCTGGGGACAGGGAACAATCAGCCCCAGCATTTT. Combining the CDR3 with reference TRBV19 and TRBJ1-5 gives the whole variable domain DGGITQSPKYLFRKEGQNVTLSCEQNLNHDAMYWYRQDPGQGLRLIYYSQIVNDFQKGDIAEGYSVSREKKESFPLTVTSAQKNPTAFYLCASSMLGTGNNQPQHFGDGTRLSIL.

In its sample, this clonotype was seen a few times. Here the CDR3 DNA reads TGTGCCAGCAGCTTAAGCGCAGGGGGAGGAGGTGGGTCACCCCTCCACTTT. Translating gives CASSLSAGGGGGSPLHF. The V gene is TRBV7-8, the J gene TRBJ1-6; TRBD1 aligns across 7 bases. This CDR3 is built from 17 residues. CDR1 is SGHVS and CDR2 is FQNEAQ in the germline V gene. Trimming took 2 bases from V and 10 from J; bases not matched to a gene: 14.

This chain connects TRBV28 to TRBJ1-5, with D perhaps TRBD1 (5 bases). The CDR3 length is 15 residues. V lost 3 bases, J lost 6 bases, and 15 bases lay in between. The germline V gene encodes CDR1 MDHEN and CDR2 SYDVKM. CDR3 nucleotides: TGTGCCAGCAGTTTTCTGGCAGGGTCCGGTCAGCCCCAGCATTTT. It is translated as CASSFLAGSGQPQHF.

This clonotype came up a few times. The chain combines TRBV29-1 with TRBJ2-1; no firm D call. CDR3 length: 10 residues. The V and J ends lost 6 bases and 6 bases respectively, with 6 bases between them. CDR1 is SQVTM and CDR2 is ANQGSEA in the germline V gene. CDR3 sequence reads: CSVGSNEQFF. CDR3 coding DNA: TGCAGCGTGGGGTCCAATGAGCAGTTCTTC.